The 8 T cell receptor beta chains below all came from one sample that was sequenced in a study of blood T cells in healthy people across ages. The second PCR ran about 6 to 12 cycles with a sample-barcoded 5' primer and J-beta primers. TCRdb reprocessed the 5' RACE reads via MiXCR and lists one record per CDR3 protein. Of about 780,000 distinct CDR3 sequences listed, about 42% are singletons. Material: blood. Receptors were obtained from a man aged 80 or over in good health.

V and J are TRBV29-1 and TRBJ2-5; D is unresolved. The CDR3 extends over 12 amino acids. The germline CDR1 and CDR2 sequences are SQVTM and ANQGSEA. With 4 bases removed from V and 3 bases from J, the gap between germline ends came to 9 bases. Written as DNA, the CDR3 is TGCAGCGTTGTGGCTAACAAAGAGACCCAGTACTTC. As protein: CSVVANKETQYF. Full variable domain (missing parts from reference TRBV29-1 and TRBJ2-5): SAVISQKPSRDICQRGTSLTIQCQVDSQVTMMFWYRQQPGQSLTLIATANQGSEATYESGFVIDKFPISRPNLTFSTLTVSNMSPEDSSIYLCSVVANKETQYFGPGTRLLVL.

V is TRBV2 and J is TRBJ2-5; the D gene is possibly TRBD2 (5 bases). Trimming removed 0 bases from V and 2 bases from J, with 13 bases in between. CDR1 and CDR2 from the germline V gene are SNHLY and FYNNEI. The CDR3 loop spans 16 amino acids. The CDR3 loop reads CASSEALSEGQETQYF. The CDR3 DNA follows: TGTGCCAGCAGTGAAGCACTGAGTGAGGGACAAGAGACCCAGTACTTC.

This chain links TRBV5-4 with TRBJ2-2, with 11 bases identical to TRBD2. The germline V gene encodes CDR1 SGHNT and CDR2 YYREEE (reference sequence). Losses at the gene ends were 4 bases for V and 3 bases for J; bases not matched to a gene: 8. The CDR3 totals 17 residues. CDR3 loop: CASSVGLAETHTGELFF. DNA for the CDR3: TGTGCCAGCAGCGTGGGACTAGCGGAGACTCACACCGGGGAGCTGTTTTTT.

This clonotype has just one count. The V call is TRBV20-1, the J call TRBJ1-1; D might be TRBD1 (6 bases). The length of the CDR3 is 16 residues. V was cut by 3 bases and J by 3 bases, with 20 bases left in between. Looked up from germline, CDR1 is DFQATT and CDR2 is SNEGSKA (reference sequence). The CDR3 nucleotides read TGCAGTGCTAGTGGGGGGGCGGACGTTAGGTACACTGAAGCTTTCTTT. Amino acid sequence: CSASGGADVRYTEAFF.

DNA of the CDR3: TGCGCCAGCAAACCAGGGTTCGGCAATCAGCCCCAGCATTTT. This codes for CASKPGFGNQPQHF. The V call is TRBV5-1, the J call TRBJ1-5; a possible D gene is TRBD1 (5 bases). The CDR3 consists of 14 residues. The V end was cut by 6 bases, the J end by 2 bases, with 12 bases between. Germline V gene data show CDR1 as SGHRS and CDR2 as YFSETQ.

This clonotype was seen a few times. V and J are TRBV20-1 and TRBJ2-1; 12 bases fit TRBD2. Germline V lookup: CDR1 DFQATT, CDR2 SNEGSKA (reference sequence). The junction had 4 bases not matched to a gene; V was cut back by 6 bases and J by 4 bases. There are 14 residues in the CDR3. The CDR3 protein is CSAKTSGSYNEQFF. CDR3 nucleotides: TGCAGTGCAAAGACTAGCGGGAGTTACAATGAGCAGTTCTTC.

A remark on this clonotype: A much larger clone lies a single base off, so this may be a read error. The chain carries TRBV12-3 or TRBV12-4 and TRBJ2-7, with D unclear. The CDR3 consists of 15 residues. V lost 3 bases and J lost 7, with 19 bases in between. CDR3 DNA: TGTGCCAGCAGTTTCGGCAGTCCCTCCTACAATGAGCAGTACTTC. It translates to CASSFGSPSYNEQYF.

This chain uses TRBV5-1 with TRBJ2-5; TRBD2 might be the D (6 bases). The CDR3 extends over 17 amino acids. Per the germline V gene, CDR1 is SGHRS and CDR2 is YFSETQ. With 1 base removed from V and 1 base from J, the gap between germline ends came to 17 bases. As DNA, the CDR3 is TGCGCCAGCAGCTTGACCGCAACGGCCGGGGGCCAAGAGACCCAGTACTTC. This gives the protein CASSLTATAGGQETQYF.